The entry that follows covers one T cell receptor beta chain sequence. These data originate in a study of cytomegalovirus exposure and HLA in healthy donors. Amplification used 60 Vbeta primers and 13 Jbeta primers. TCRdb keeps only in-frame clones here, not all; method: immunoSEQ multiplex PCR. This table has 100,000 to 150,000 clones, around four fifths appearing once. The germline V gene encodes CDR1 MGHRA and CDR2 YSYEKL. CDR3 size: 15 residues. Trimming left V 1 base short and J 5 bases short, with 14 bases between. Sequencing input: PBMCs. The chain links TRBV4-1 to TRBJ2-5; maybe TRBD2 (6 bases). The TCR was taken from a young man in good health and CMV-seropositive. CDR3 amino acids: CASSQGKRVGETQYF. In DNA, the CDR3 is TGCGCCAGCAGCCAAGGGAAGCGGGTAGGGGAGACCCAGTACTTC.